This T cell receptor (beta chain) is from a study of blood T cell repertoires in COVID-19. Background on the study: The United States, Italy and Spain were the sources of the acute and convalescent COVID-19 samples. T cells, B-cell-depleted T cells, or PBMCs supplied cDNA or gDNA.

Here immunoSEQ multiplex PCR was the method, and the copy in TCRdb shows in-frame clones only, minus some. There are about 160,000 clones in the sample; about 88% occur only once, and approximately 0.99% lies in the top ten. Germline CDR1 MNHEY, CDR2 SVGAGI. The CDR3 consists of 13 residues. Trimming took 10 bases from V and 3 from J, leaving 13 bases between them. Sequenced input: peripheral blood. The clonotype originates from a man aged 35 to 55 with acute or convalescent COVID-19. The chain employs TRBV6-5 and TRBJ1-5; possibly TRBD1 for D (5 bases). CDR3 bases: TGTGCCACGGGGGAGGGTGTCAATCAGCCCCAGCATTTT. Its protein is CATGEGVNQPQHF.